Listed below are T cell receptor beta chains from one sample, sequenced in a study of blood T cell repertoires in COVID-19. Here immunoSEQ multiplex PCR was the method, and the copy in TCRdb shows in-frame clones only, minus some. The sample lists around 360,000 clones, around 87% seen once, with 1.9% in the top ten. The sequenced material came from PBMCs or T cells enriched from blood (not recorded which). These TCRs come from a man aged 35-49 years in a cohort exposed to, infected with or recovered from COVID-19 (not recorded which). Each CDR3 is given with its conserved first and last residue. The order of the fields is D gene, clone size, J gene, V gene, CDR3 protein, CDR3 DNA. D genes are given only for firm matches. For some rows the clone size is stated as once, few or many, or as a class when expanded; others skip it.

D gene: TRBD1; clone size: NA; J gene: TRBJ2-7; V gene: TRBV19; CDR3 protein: CASSATGGEPYEQYF; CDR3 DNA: TGTGCCAGTAGTGCCACAGGGGGCGAGCCCTACGAGCAGTACTTC
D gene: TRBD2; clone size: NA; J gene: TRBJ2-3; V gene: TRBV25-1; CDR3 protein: CASSELGTSTGSTDTQYF; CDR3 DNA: TGTGCCAGCAGTGAATTGGGGACTAGCACGGGATCGACAGATACGCAGTATTTT
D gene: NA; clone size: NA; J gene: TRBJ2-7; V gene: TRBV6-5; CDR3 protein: CASSSKPGLRGYEQYF; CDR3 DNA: TGTGCCAGCAGTTCTAAACCGGGACTCCGGGGCTACGAGCAGTACTTC
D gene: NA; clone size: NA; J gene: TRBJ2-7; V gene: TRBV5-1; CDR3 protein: CASSLGSTFFGEQYF; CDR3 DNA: TGCGCCAGCAGCTTGGGTTCGACTTTCTTCGGGGAGCAGTACTTC
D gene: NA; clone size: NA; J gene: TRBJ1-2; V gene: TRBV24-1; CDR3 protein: CATNGEQGDYGYTF; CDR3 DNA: TGTGCCACCAATGGAGAGCAGGGTGACTATGGCTACACCTTC
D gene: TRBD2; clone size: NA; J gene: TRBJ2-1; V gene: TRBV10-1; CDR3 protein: CASSDRIRGSSYNEQFF; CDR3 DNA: TGCGCCAGCAGTGACAGAATCCGCGGGAGCTCCTACAATGAGCAGTTCTTC
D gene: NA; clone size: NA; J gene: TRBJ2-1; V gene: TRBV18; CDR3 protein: CASSPPSAGQNEQFF; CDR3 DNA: TGTGCCAGCTCACCCCCGTCCGCGGGCCAGAATGAGCAGTTCTTC
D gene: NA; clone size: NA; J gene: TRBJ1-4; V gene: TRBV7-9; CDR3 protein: CASSLGTATNEKLFF; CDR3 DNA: TGTGCCAGCAGCTTAGGGACAGCAACTAATGAAAAACTGTTTTTT
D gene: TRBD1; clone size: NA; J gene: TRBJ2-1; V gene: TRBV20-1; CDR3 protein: CSASLPGQVNEQFF; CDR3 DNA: TGCAGTGCTAGTTTGCCGGGACAGGTCAATGAGCAGTTCTTC
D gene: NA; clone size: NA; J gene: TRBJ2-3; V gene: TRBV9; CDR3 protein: CASSPPGLQITDTQYF; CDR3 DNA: TGTGCCAGCAGCCCCCCGGGACTTCAGATCACAGATACGCAGTATTTT
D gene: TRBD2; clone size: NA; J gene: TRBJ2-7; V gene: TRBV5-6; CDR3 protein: CASSFRRLAGEGNEQYF; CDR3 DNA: TGTGCCAGCAGCTTCCGGAGACTAGCGGGAGAAGGCAACGAGCAGTACTTC
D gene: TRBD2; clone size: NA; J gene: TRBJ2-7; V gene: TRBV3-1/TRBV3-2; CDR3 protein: CASSQLAGVRSYEQYF; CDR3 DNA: TGTGCCAGCAGCCAATTAGCGGGAGTCAGGTCTTACGAGCAGTACTTC
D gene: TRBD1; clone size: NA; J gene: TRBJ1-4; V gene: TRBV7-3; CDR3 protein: CASSKDRGEKLFF; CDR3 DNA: TGTGCCAGCAGCAAAGACAGGGGCGAAAAACTGTTTTTT
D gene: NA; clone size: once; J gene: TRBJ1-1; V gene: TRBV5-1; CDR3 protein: CASSRVGVNTEAFF; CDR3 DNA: TGCGCCAGCAGCCGGGTAGGGGTGAACACTGAAGCTTTCTTT
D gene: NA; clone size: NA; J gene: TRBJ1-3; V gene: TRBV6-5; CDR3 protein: CASCFGENTIYF; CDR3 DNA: TGTGCCAGCTGCTTCGGGGAAAACACCATATATTTT
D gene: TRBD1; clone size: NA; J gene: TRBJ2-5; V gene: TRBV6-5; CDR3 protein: CARGEGQGAETQYF; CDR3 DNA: TGTGCCAGGGGGGAGGGACAGGGGGCAGAGACCCAGTACTTC
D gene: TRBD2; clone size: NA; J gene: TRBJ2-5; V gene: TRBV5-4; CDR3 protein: CASSTRAGAETQYF; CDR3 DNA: TGTGCCAGCAGCACCAGGGCGGGAGCGGAGACCCAGTACTTC
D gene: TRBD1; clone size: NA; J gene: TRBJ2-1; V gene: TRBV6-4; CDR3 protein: CASSDVQGAVDEQFF; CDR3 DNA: TGTGCCAGCAGTGACGTACAGGGGGCAGTTGATGAGCAGTTCTTC
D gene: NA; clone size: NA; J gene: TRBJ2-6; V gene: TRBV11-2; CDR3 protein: CASSFGVSGANVLTF; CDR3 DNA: TGTGCCAGCAGTTTCGGGGTGTCTGGGGCCAACGTCCTGACTTTC
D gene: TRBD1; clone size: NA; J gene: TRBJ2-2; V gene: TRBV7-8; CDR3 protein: CASSEGTGFTGELFF; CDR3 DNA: TGTGCCAGCAGCGAGGGGACAGGGTTCACCGGGGAGCTGTTTTTT
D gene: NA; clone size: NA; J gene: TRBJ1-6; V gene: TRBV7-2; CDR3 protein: CASSGPGVNNSPLHF; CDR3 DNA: TGTGCCAGCAGCGGGCCAGGGGTAAATAATTCACCCCTCCACTTT
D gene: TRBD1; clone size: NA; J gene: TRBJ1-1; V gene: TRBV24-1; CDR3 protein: CATRGQGAYNTEAFF; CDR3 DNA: TGTGCCACCAGAGGACAGGGGGCCTATAACACTGAAGCTTTCTTT
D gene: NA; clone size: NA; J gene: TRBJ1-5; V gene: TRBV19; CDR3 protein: CASSKAGASNQPQHF; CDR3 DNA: TGTGCCAGTAGTAAGGCGGGGGCTTCCAATCAGCCCCAGCATTTT
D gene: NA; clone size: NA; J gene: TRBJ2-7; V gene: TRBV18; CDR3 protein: CASSPRQDNYEQYF; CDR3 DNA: TGTGCCAGCTCACCACGGCAGGACAACTACGAGCAGTACTTC
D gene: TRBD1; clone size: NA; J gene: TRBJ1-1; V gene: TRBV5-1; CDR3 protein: CASSQQGTTEAFF; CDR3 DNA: TGCGCCAGCAGCCAACAGGGGACTACTGAAGCTTTCTTT
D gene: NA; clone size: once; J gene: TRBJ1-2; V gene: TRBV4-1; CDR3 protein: CASSQVSNYGYTF; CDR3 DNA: TGCGCCAGCAGCCAAGTCTCTAACTATGGCTACACCTTC